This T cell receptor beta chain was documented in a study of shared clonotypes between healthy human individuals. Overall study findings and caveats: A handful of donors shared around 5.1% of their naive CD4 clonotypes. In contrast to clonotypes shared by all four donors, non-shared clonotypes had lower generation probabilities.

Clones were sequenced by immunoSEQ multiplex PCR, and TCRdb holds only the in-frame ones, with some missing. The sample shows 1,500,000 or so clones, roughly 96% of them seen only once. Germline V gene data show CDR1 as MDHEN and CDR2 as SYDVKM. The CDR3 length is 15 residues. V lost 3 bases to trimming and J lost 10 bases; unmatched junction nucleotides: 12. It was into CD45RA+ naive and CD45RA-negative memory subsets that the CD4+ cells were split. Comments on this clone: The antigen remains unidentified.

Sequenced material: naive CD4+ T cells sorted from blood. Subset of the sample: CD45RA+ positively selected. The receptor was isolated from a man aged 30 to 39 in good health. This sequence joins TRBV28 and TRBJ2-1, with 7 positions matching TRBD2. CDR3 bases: TGTGCCAGCAGTTTCGTACAGCGGGGCGTCCCGGAGCAGTTCTTC. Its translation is CASSFVQRGVPEQFF. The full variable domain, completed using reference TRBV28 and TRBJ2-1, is DVKVTQSSRYLVKRTGEKVFLECVQDMDHENMFWYRQDPGLGLRLIYFSYDVKMKEKGDIPEGYSVSREKKERFSLILESASTNQTSMYLCASSFVQRGVPEQFFGPGTRLTVL.